This T cell receptor beta chain comes out of a study of low-dose radiotherapy and immunotherapy resistance in tumors. The wider study: Across 26 weeks, 13 Gy in total went to Cohort 2, delivered as 1 Gy per fraction every two weeks.

This clonotype has more than one count but fewer than ten. This likely traces to a read error, being one base from a far larger clone. Gene-specific TRAV and TRBV primers were used for first-strand cDNA, covering alpha and beta chains. A roughly 20-cycle PCR with a constant-region primer and V-primer adapter amplified TCRs. TCRdb fed the reads into MiXCR, producing one record per CDR3 protein. The table records around 60,000 distinct CDR3 sequences, less than 30% of them present only once. Stated time point: after trial treatment. Treatment described: LDRT plus nivolumab, ipilimumab, low-dose cyclophosphamide and aspirin (RACIN trial). V trimming: 0 bases; J trimming: 5 bases; junction bases outside the gene matches: 5. Germline CDR1 and CDR2: MNHGY and SAAAGT. This CDR3 spans 16 amino acids.

The rearrangement uses TRBV6-8 and TRBJ2-7; 12 bases agree with TRBD2. The sequencing used PBMCs, collected after low-dose radiotherapy plus immunotherapy. The source of this sequence is a male donor with prostate cancer. CDR3 region: CASSYSNGLAGNEQYF. In nucleotides, the CDR3 is TGTGCCAGCAGTTACTCAAACGGACTAGCGGGAAACGAGCAGTACTTC.